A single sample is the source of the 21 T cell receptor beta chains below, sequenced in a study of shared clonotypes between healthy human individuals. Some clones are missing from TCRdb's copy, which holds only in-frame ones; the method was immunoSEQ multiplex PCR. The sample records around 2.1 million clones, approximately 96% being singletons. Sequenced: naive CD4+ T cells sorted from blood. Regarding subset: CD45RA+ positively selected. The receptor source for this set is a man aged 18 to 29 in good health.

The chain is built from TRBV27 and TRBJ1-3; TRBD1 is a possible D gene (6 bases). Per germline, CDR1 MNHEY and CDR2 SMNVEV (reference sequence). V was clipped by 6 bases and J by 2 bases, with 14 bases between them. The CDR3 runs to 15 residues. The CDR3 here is CASRPTGKAGNTIYF. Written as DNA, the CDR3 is TGTGCCAGCAGGCCCACAGGGAAGGCTGGAAACACCATATATTTT.

The CDR3 region is CASSLSWSETQYF. CDR3 nucleotides: TGTGCCAGCAGTTTATCCTGGTCGGAGACCCAGTACTTC. The chain employs TRBV28 and TRBJ2-5; no clear D. The V gene's germline CDR1 is MDHEN and CDR2 SYDVKM. Trimming shortened V by 1 base and J by 5 bases, and 8 bases separated the two germline ends. The CDR3 spans 13 residues.

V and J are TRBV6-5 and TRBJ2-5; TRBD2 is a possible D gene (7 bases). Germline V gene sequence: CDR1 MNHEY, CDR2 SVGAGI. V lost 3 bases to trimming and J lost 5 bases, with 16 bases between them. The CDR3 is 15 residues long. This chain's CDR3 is CASSYFRGGTETQYF. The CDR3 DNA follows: TGTGCCAGCAGTTATTTTAGGGGGGGGACGGAGACCCAGTACTTC.

The CDR3 DNA reads as TGTGCCAGCAGCCCGCAGGGGTTGGGGACAGATACGCAGTATTTT. This gives the protein CASSPQGLGTDTQYF. The V call is TRBV11-2, the J call TRBJ2-3; D is possibly TRBD1 (6 bases). From germline, CDR1 is SGHAT and CDR2 FQNNGV. The germline V and J ends were trimmed by 5 bases and 3 bases, with 15 bases remaining between them. The CDR3 is 15 amino acids.

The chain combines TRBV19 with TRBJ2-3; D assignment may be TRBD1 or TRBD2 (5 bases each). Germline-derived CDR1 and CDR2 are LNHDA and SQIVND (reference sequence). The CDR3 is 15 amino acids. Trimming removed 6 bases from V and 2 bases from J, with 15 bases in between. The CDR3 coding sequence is TGTGCCAGTAGGAATTTTGGGACCCTCACAGATACGCAGTATTTT. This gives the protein CASRNFGTLTDTQYF.

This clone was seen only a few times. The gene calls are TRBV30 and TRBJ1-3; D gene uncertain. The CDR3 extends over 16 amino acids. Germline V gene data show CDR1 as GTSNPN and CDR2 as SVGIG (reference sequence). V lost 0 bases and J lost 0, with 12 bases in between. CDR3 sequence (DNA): TGTGCCTGGAGTGTACTAGGTATCAGCTCTGGAAACACCATATATTTT. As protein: CAWSVLGISSGNTIYF.

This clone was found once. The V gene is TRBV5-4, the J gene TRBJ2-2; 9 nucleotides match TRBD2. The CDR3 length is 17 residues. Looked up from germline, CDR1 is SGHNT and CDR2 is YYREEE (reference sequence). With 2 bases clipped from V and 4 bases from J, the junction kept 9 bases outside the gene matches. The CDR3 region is CASSFPSGMRGTGELFF. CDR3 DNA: TGTGCCAGCAGCTTCCCTAGCGGGATGCGAGGCACCGGGGAGCTGTTTTTT.

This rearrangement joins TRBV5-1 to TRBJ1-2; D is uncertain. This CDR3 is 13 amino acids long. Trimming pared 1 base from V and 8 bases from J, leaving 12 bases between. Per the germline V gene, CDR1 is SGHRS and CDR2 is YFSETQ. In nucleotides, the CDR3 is TGCGCCAGCAGCTTGAGGGCAGATGGGGGCTACACCTTC. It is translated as CASSLRADGGYTF.

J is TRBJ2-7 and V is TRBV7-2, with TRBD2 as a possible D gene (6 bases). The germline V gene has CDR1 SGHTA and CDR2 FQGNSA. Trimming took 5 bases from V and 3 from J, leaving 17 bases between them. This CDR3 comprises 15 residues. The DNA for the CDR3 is TGTGCCAGCAGCCGCCGGGGACTTGGTGGCTACGAGCAGTACTTC. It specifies CASSRRGLGGYEQYF.

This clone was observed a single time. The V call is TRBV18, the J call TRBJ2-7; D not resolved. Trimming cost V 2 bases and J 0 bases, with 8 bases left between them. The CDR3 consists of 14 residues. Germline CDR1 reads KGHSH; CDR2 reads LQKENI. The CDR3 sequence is CASSPGRPSYEQYF. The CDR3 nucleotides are TGTGCCAGCTCACCAGGGCGGCCCTCCTACGAGCAGTACTTC.

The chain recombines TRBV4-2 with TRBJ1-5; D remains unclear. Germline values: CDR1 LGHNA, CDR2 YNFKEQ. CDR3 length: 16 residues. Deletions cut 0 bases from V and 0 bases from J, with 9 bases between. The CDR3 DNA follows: TGTGCCAGCAGCCAAGATCGGGCGGTTAGCAATCAGCCCCAGCATTTT. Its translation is CASSQDRAVSNQPQHF.

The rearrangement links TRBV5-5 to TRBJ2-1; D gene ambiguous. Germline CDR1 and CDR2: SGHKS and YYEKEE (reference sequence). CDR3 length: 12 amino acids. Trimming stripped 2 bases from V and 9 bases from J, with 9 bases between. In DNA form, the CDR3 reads TGTGCCAGCAGCTTTACGGTAGGTGAGCAGTTCTTC. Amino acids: CASSFTVGEQFF.

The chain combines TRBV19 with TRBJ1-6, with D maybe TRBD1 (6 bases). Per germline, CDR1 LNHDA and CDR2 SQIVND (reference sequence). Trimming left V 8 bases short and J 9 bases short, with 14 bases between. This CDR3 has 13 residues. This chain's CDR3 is CASEGVAGSPLHF. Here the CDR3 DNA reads TGTGCCAGTGAGGGGGTGGCGGGTTCACCCCTCCACTTT.

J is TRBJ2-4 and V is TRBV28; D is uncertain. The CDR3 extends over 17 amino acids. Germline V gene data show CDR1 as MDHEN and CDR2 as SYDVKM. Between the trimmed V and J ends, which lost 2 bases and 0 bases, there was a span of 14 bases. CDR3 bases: TGTGCCAGCAGTTTAATATCATTGCCCCTAGCCAAAAACATTCAGTACTTC. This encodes CASSLISLPLAKNIQYF.

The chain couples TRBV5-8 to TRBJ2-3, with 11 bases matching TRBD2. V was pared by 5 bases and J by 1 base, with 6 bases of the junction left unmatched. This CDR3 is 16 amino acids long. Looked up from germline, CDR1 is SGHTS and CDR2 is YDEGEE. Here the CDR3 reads CASSLSGRAGTDTQYF. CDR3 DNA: TGTGCCAGCAGTCTTAGCGGGAGGGCCGGCACAGATACGCAGTATTTT.

This CDR3 is CSARASGEQFF. Written as DNA, the CDR3 is TGCAGTGCTAGAGCTAGCGGGGAGCAGTTCTTC. The chain combines TRBV20-1 with TRBJ2-1; 8 nucleotides match TRBD2. CDR1 and CDR2 from the germline V gene are DFQATT and SNEGSKA (reference sequence). V lost 1 base to trimming and J lost 10 bases; unmatched junction nucleotides: 0. The CDR3 spans 11 residues.

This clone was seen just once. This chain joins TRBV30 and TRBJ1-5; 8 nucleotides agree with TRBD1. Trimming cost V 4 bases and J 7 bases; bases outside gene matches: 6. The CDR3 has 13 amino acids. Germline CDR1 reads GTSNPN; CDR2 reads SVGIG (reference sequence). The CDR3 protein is CAWTRGLDQPQHF. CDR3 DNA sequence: TGTGCCTGGACCAGGGGGCTCGACCAGCCCCAGCATTTT.

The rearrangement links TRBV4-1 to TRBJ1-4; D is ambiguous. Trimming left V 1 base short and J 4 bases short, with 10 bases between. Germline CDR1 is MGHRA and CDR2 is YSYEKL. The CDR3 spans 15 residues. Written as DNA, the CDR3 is TGCGCCAGCAGCCAAGGTGGAGCTAATAATGAAAAACTGTTTTTT. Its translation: CASSQGGANNEKLFF.

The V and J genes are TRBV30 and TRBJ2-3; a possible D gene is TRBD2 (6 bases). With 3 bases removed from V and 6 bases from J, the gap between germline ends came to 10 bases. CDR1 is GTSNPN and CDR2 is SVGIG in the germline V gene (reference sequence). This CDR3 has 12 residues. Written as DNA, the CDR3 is TGTGCCTGGAGCCTAGCGAAGGATACGCAGTATTTT. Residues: CAWSLAKDTQYF.

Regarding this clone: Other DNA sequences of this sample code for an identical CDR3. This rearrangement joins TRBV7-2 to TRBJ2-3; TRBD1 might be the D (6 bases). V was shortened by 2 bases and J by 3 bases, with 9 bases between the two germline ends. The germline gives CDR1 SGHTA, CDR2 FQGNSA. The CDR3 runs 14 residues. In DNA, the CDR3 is TGTGCCAGCAGCTTATTACAGGGAACAGATACGCAGTATTTT. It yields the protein CASSLLQGTDTQYF.

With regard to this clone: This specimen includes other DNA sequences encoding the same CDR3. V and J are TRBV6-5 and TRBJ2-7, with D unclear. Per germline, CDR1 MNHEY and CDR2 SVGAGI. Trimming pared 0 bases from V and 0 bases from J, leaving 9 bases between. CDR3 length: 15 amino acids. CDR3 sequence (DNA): TGTGCCAGCAGTTACTCGGTTAGATCCTCCTACGAGCAGTACTTC. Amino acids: CASSYSVRSSYEQYF.